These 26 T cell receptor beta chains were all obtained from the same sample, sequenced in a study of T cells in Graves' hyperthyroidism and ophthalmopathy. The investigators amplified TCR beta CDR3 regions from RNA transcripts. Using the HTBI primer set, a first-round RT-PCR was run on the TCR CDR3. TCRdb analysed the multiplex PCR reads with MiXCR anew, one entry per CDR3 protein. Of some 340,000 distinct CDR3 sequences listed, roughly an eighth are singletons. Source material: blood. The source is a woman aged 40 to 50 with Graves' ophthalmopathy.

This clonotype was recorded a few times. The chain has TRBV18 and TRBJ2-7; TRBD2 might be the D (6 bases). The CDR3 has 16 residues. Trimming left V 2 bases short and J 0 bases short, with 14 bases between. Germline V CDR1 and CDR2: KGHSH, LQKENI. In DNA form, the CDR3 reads TGTGCCAGCTCACCAGATAACGGGAGAGTCTCCTACGAGCAGTACTTC. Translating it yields CASSPDNGRVSYEQYF.

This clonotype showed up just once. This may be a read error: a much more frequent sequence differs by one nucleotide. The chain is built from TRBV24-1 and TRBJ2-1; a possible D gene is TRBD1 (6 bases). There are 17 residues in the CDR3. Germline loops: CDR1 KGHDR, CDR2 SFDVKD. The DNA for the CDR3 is TGTGCCTCCAGTGACCGTGTCACAGGGTCGGGGTACAATGAGCAGTTCTTC. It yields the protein CASSDRVTGSGYNEQFF.

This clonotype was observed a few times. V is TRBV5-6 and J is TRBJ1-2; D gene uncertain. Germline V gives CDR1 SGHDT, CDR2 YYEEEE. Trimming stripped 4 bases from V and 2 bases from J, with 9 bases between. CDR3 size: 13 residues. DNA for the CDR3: TGTGCCAGCAGCACGGTGGACAACTATGGCTACACCTTC. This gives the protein CASSTVDNYGYTF.

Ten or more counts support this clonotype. The CDR3 DNA is TGCGCCAGCAGCCCCGCGGCTAGGAGGGCCTACGAGCAGTACTTC. Encoded protein: CASSPAARRAYEQYF. The genes are TRBV5-1 and TRBJ2-7; the D gene is possibly TRBD2 (6 bases). CDR1 is SGHRS, CDR2 YFSETQ, per germline. This CDR3 is built from 15 residues. Trimming removed 4 bases from V and 2 bases from J, with 16 bases in between. The variable domain in full, completed from reference TRBV5-1 and TRBJ2-7, reads KAGVTQTPRYLIKTRGQQVTLSCSPISGHRSVSWYQQTPGQGLQFLFEYFSETQRNKGNFPGRFSGRQFSNSRSEMNVSTLELGDSALYLCASSPAARRAYEQYFGPGTRLTVT.

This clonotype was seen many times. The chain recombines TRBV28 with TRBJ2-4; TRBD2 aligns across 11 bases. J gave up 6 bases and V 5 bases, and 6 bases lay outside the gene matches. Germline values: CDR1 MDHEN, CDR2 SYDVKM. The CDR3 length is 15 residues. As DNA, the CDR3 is TGTGCCAGCAGTCTCTATAGCGGGAGGGGAAACATTCAGTACTTC. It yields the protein CASSLYSGRGNIQYF.

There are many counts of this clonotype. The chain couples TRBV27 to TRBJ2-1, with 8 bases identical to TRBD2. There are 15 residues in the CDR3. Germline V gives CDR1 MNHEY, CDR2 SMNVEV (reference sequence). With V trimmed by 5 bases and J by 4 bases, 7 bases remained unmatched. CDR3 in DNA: TGTGCCAGCAGTATGTCCGGGACTAGATACAATGAGCAGTTCTTC. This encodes CASSMSGTRYNEQFF.

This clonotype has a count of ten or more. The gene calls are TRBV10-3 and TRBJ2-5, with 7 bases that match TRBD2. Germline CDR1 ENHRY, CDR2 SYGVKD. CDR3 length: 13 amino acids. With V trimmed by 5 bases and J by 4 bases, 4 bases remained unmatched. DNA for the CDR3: TGTGCCATCAGTCCTAGCGGAGGAGAGACCCAGTACTTC. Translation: CAISPSGGETQYF.

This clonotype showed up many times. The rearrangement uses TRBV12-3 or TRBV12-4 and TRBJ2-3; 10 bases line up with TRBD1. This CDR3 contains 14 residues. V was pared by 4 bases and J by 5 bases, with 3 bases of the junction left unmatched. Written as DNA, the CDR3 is TGTGCCAGCAGTTCCGGACAGGGGGTAGATACGCAGTATTTT. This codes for CASSSGQGVDTQYF.

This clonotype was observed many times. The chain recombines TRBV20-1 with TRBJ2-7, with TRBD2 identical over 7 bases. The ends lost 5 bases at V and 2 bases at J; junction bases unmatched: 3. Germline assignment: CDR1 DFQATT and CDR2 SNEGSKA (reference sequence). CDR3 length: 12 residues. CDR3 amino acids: CSAGDYPYEQYF. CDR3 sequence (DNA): TGCAGTGCTGGGGACTATCCCTACGAGCAGTACTTC.

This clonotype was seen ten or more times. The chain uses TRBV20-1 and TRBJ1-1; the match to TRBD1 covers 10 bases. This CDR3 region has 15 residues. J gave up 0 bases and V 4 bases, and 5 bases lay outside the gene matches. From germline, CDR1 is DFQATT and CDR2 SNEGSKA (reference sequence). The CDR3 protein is CSATRTGGMNTEAFF. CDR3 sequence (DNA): TGCAGTGCTACCCGGACAGGGGGAATGAACACTGAAGCTTTCTTT.

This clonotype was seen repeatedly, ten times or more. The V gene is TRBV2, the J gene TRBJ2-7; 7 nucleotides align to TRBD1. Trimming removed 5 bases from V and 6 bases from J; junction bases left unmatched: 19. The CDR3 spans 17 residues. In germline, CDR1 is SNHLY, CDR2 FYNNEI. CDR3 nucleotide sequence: TGTGCCAGCAGTCCAGAGACCGGGACAGCTAAAATGGGCGAGCAGTACTTC. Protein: CASSPETGTAKMGEQYF.

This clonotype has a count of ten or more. DNA for the CDR3: TGTGCCAGTAGTAGTCAGGGGGCAGATACGCAGTATTTT. Translating it yields CASSSQGADTQYF. The chain has TRBV19 and TRBJ2-3; the match to TRBD1 covers 7 bases. The length of the CDR3 is 13 residues. The V segment lost 4 bases and the J segment 4 bases; nucleotides outside the gene matches: 2. From germline, CDR1 is LNHDA and CDR2 SQIVND (reference sequence).

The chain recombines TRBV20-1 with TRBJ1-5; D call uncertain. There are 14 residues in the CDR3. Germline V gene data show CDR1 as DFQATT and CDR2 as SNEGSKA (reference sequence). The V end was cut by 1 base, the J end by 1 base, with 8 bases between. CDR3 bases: TGCAGTGCTAGAGTCAGAGGGAGCAATCAGCCCCAGCATTTT. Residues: CSARVRGSNQPQHF.

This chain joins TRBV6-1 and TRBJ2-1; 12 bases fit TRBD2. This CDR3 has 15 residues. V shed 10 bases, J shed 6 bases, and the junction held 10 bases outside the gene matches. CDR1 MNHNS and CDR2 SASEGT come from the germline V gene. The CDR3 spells CATNPSGRVVNEQFF. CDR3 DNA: TGTGCCACCAACCCTAGCGGGAGGGTCGTCAATGAGCAGTTCTTC.

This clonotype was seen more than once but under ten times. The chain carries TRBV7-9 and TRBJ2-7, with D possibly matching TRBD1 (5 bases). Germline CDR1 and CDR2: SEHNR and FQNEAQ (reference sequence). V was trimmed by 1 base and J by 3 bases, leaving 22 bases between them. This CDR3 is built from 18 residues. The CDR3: CASSLVIGARLSIYEQYF. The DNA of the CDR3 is TGTGCCAGCAGCTTAGTCATTGGGGCAAGACTTTCTATCTACGAGCAGTACTTC.

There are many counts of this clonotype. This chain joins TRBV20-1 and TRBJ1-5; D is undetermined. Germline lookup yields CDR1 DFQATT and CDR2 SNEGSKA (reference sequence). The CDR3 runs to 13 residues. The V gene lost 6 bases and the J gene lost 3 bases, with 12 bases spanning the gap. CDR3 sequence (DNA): TGCAGTGCCAGAAGTAGTTTCAATCAGCCCCAGCATTTT. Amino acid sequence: CSARSSFNQPQHF.

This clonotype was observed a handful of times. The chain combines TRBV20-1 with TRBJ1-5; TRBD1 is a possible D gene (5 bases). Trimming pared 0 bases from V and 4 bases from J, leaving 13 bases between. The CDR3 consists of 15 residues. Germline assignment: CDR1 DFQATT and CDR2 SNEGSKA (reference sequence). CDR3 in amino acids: CSARDPGTANQPQHF. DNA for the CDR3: TGCAGTGCTAGAGACCCTGGGACGGCGAATCAGCCCCAGCATTTT.

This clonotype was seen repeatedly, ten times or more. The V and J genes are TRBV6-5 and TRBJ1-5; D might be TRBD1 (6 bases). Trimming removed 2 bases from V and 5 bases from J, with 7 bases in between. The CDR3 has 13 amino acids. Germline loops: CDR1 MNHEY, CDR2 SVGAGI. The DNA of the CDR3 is TGTGCCAGCAGTTACGGACAGCATCAGCCCCAGCATTTT. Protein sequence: CASSYGQHQPQHF.

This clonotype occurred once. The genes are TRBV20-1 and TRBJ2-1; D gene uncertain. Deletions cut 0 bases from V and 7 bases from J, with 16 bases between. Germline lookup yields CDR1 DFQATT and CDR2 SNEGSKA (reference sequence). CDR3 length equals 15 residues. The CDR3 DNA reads TGCAGTGCTAGAGATATATCCTTAAGGGATAATGAGCAGTTCTTC. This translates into CSARDISLRDNEQFF.

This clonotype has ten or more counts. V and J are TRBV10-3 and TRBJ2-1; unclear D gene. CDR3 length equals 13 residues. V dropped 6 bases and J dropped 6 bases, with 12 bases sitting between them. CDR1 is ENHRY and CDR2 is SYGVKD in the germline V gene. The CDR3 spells CAIRVVLTNEQFF. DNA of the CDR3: TGTGCCATCAGGGTAGTTCTAACCAATGAGCAGTTCTTC.

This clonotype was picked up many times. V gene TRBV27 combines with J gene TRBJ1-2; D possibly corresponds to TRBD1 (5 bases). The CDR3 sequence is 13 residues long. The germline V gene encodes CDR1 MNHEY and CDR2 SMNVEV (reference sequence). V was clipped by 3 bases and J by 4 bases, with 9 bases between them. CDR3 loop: CASSFTGGYGYTF. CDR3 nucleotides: TGTGCCAGCAGTTTCACTGGGGGCTATGGCTACACCTTC.

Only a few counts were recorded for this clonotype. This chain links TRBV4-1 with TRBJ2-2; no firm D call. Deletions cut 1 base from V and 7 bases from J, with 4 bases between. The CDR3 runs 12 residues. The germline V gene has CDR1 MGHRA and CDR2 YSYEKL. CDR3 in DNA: TGCGCCAGCAGCCAAGGGAGCGGGGAGCTGTTTTTT. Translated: CASSQGSGELFF.

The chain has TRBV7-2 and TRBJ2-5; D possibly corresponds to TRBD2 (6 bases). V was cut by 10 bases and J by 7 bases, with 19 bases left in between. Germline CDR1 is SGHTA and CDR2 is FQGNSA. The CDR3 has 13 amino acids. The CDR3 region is CATGYRTKGTQYF. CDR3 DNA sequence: TGTGCCACAGGGTATCGGACTAAGGGGACCCAGTACTTC.

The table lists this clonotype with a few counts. CDR3: CASSQDESYYGYTF. The CDR3 DNA sequence: TGCGCCAGCAGCCAAGACGAGTCATACTATGGCTACACCTTC. J is TRBJ1-2 and V is TRBV4-1; D is unclear. Germline assignment: CDR1 MGHRA and CDR2 YSYEKL. The CDR3 runs to 14 residues. V lost 0 bases and J 3 bases, leaving 8 bases between the germline ends.

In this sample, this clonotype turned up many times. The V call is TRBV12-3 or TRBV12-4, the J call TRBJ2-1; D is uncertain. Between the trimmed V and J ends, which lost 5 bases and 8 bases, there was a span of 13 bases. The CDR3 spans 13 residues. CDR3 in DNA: TGTGCCAGCAGTATACGGACCTGGCATGAGCAGTTCTTC. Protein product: CASSIRTWHEQFF.

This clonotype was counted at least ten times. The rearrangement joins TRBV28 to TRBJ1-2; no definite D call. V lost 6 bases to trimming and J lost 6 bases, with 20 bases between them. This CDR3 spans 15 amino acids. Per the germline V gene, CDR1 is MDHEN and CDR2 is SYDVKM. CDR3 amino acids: CASSYSRRKGHGYTF. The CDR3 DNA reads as TGTGCCAGCAGCTACTCCCGGAGGAAGGGCCATGGCTACACCTTC.